The present T cell receptor beta chain was sequenced within a study of cytomegalovirus exposure and HLA in healthy donors. As for the study in general: Earlier, almost 120 million unique TCR beta sequences were recovered from roughly 180 million T cells by an analysis. Among several hundred genotyped donors, 80% to 90% fell in the Caucasian-associated ancestry cluster. Findings and caveats of the study: Immune exposure information comprised only CMV serostatus. As a later analysis showed, a missense DCLRE1C variant was linked to trimming of TCR beta V- and J-genes.

Remarks on this clone: Its antigen remains unidentified.

60 Vbeta and 13 Jbeta primers were used in PCR. Generated by immunoSEQ multiplex PCR, the TCRdb table keeps only in-frame clones and is missing some. The listing contains some 31,000 clones. This receptor was taken from a woman aged 40 to 55 in good health and CMV-seropositive. The sample taken for sequencing was PBMCs.

In DNA, the CDR3 is TGTGCCAGCAGTTCAGGGGGTGGCACTGAAGCTTTCTTT. Translated: CASSSGGGTEAFF. This sequence joins TRBV27 and TRBJ1-1, with TRBD1 identical over 7 bases. This CDR3 contains 13 residues. Germline V gives CDR1 MNHEY, CDR2 SMNVEV (reference sequence). V lost 4 bases to trimming and J lost 4 bases; unmatched junction nucleotides: 3.